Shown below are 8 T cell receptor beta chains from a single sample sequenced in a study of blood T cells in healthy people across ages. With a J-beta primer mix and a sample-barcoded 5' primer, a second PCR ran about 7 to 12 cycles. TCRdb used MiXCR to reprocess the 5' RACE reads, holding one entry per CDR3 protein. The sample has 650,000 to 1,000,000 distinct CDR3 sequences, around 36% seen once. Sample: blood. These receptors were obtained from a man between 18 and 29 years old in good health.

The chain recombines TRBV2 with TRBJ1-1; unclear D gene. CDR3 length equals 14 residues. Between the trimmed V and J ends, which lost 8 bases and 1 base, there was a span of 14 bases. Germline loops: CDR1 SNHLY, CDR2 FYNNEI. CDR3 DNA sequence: TGTGCCAGCCTTATGACGGAGAAGAACACTGAAGCTTTCTTT. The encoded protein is CASLMTEKNTEAFF.

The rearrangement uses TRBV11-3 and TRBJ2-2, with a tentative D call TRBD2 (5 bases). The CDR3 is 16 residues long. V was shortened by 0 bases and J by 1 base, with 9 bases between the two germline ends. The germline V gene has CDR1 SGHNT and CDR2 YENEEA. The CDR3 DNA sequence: TGTGCCAGCAGCTTAGATCTAGCAAAGAACACCGGGGAGCTGTTTTTT. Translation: CASSLDLAKNTGELFF.

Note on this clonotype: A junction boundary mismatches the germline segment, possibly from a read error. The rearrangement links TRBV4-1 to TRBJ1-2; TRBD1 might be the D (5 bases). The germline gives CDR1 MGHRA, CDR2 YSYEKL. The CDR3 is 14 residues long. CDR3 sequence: CANSQSGAGYGYTF. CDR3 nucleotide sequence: TGCGCCAACAGCCAGAGCGGGGCTGGCTATGGCTACACCTTC.

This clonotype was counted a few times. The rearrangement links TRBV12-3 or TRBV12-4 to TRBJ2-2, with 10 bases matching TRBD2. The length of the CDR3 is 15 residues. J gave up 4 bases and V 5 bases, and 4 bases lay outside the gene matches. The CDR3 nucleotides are TGTGCCAGCAGTCCAGCGGGGGGGCCCACCGGGGAGCTGTTTTTT. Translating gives CASSPAGGPTGELFF.

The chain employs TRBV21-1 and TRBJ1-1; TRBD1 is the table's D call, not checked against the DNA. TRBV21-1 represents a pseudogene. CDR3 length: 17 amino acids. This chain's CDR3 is CASSKGVLDRGATEAFF. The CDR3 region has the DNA TGTGCCAGCAGCAAAGGCGTTCTGGACAGGGGGGCAACTGAAGCTTTCTTT.

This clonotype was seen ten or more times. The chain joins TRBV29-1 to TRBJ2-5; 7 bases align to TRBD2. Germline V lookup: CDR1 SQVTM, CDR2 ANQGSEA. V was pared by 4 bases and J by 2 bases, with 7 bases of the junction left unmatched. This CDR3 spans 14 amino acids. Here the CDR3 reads CSVVGGWAQETQYF. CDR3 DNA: TGCAGCGTTGTGGGGGGGTGGGCGCAAGAGACCCAGTACTTC.

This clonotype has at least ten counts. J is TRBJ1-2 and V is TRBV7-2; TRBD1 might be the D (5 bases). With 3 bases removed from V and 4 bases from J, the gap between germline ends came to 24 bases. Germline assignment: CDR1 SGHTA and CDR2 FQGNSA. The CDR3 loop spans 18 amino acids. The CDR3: CASSFKIKREQGSYGYTF. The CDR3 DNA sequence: TGTGCCAGCAGCTTTAAGATAAAGCGAGAGCAGGGCTCCTATGGCTACACCTTC.

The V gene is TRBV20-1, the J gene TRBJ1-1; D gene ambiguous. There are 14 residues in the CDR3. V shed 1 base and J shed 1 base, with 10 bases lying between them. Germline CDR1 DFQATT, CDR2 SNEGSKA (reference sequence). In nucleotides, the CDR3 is TGCAGTGCTAGAGCCCGATGGGAGAACACTGAAGCTTTCTTT. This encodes CSARARWENTEAFF.